These 10 T cell receptor beta chains were all obtained from the same sample, sequenced in a study of blood T cell repertoires in COVID-19. The assay was immunoSEQ multiplex PCR, and TCRdb's table has in-frame clones only and misses some. The data contain 100,000 to 120,000 clones, approximately 90% of them singletons. Sequencing was carried out using peripheral blood. These receptors all come from a woman aged 45 to 65 with acute or convalescent COVID-19.

The chain recombines TRBV6-6 with TRBJ1-5; 7 nucleotides match TRBD1. The trim removed 5 bases at V and 4 bases at J, leaving 14 bases unmatched. Germline V gives CDR1 MNHNY, CDR2 SVGAGI (reference sequence). The CDR3 is 17 residues long. In DNA, the CDR3 is TGTGCCAGCAGTCCCCCTCGGCAGGGGGTGGGGAATCAGCCCCAGCATTTT. Amino acid sequence: CASSPPRQGVGNQPQHF.

The chain joins TRBV5-1 to TRBJ2-2; TRBD1 agrees at 9 bases. The CDR3 is 15 residues long. Germline assignment: CDR1 SGHRS and CDR2 YFSETQ. Trimming took 4 bases from V and 6 from J; bases not matched to a gene: 7. The DNA of the CDR3 is TGCGCCAGCAGCGCAACAGGGGGCGCCCCCGGGGAGCTGTTTTTT. Translation: CASSATGGAPGELFF.

In its sample, this clone was seen once. This chain connects TRBV12-3 or TRBV12-4 to TRBJ2-5; the D is unclear. The V gene lost 7 bases and the J gene lost 5 bases, with 8 bases spanning the gap. This CDR3 comprises 11 residues. CDR3 sequence: CASTLRETQYF. The CDR3 bases are TGTGCCAGCACTCTCCGGGAGACCCAGTACTTC.

The sample holds one count of this clone. In DNA form, the CDR3 reads TGTGCCAGCAGTGAGACAGGGCGGGGAAACACCATATATTTT. This encodes CASSETGRGNTIYF. The chain couples TRBV25-1 to TRBJ1-3; 7 bases fit TRBD1. The CDR3 sequence is 14 residues long. J was trimmed by 4 bases and V by 3 bases; bases with no gene match: 3. Per germline, CDR1 MGHDK and CDR2 SYGVNS. Using reference TRBV25-1 and TRBJ1-3 for the parts outside the CDR3, the full variable domain is EADIYQTPRYLVIGTGKKITLECSQTMGHDKMYWYQQDPGMELHLIHYSYGVNSTEKGDLSSESTVSRIRTEHFPLTLESARPSHTSQYLCASSETGRGNTIYFGEGSWLTVV.

The CDR3 nucleotides read TGTGCCAGCGGGCAAGCTAACTACGAGCAGTACTTC. This translates into CASGQANYEQYF. The gene calls are TRBV11-1 and TRBJ2-7; D gene unclear. The V gene's germline CDR1 is SGHAT and CDR2 FQDESV (reference sequence). This CDR3 has 12 amino acids. V dropped 8 bases and J dropped 3 bases, with 11 bases sitting between them.

This clone came up a few times. CDR3 bases: TGTGCCAGCAGTTCATACAGCTCCTATAATTCACCCCTCCACTTT. Protein product: CASSSYSSYNSPLHF. The V and J genes are TRBV28 and TRBJ1-6; D uncertain. The CDR3 is made up of 15 amino acids. Germline V lookup: CDR1 MDHEN, CDR2 SYDVKM. V dropped 4 bases and J dropped 0 bases, with 7 bases sitting between them. Filled out from reference TRBV28 and TRBJ1-6, the complete variable domain reads DVKVTQSSRYLVKRTGEKVFLECVQDMDHENMFWYRQDPGLGLRLIYFSYDVKMKEKGDIPEGYSVSREKKERFSLILESASTNQTSMYLCASSSYSSYNSPLHFGNGTRLTVT.

V and J are TRBV6-1 and TRBJ2-1; 9 bases line up with TRBD1. This CDR3 contains 16 residues. V dropped 0 bases and J dropped 4; count of bases not matched to a gene: 4. From germline, CDR1 is MNHNS and CDR2 SASEGT. CDR3: CASSEAHRGLYNEQFF. In DNA form, the CDR3 reads TGTGCCAGCAGTGAAGCGCACAGGGGGCTGTACAATGAGCAGTTCTTC.

The genes are TRBV2 and TRBJ1-4, with a weak D call TRBD1 (5 bases). V was clipped by 10 bases and J by 0 bases, with 12 bases between them. CDR3 length: 14 amino acids. Per the germline V gene, CDR1 is SNHLY and CDR2 is FYNNEI. CDR3 amino acids: CANKRGATNEKLFF. The CDR3 nucleotides read TGTGCCAACAAACGGGGGGCAACTAATGAAAAACTGTTTTTT.

The chain uses TRBV4-2 and TRBJ1-5, with 8 bases aligning to TRBD1. V was clipped by 5 bases and J by 2 bases; unmatched bases: 5. This CDR3 has 15 amino acids. In germline, CDR1 is LGHNA, CDR2 YNFKEQ. CDR3 in amino acids: CASSGGQGRNQPQHF. The CDR3 bases are TGTGCCAGCAGCGGAGGACAGGGACGCAATCAGCCCCAGCATTTT.

The chain links TRBV3-1 (or the pseudogene TRBV3-2) to TRBJ1-1; no clear D. In germline, CDR1 is LGHDT, CDR2 YNNKEL (reference sequence). V lost 4 bases, J lost 2 bases, and 8 bases lay in between. The CDR3 is made up of 13 amino acids. CDR3 DNA sequence: TGTGCCAGCAGCCCTGTAATAAACACTGAAGCTTTCTTT. As protein: CASSPVINTEAFF.